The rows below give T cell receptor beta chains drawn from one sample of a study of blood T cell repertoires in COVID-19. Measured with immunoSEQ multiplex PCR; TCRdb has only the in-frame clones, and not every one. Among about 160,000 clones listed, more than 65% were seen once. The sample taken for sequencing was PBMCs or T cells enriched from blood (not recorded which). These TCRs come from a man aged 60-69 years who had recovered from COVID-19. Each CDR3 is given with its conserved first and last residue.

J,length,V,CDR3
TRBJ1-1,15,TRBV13,CASSLEGDSNTEAFF
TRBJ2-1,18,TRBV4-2,CASSQGVSGRGTRGEQFF
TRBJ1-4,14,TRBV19,CASSIQGIYEKLFF
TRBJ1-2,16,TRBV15,CATSSTGGELNYGYTF
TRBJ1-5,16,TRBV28,CASSLQYYRVNQPQHF
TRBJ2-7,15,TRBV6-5,CASSYSHSGSYEQYF
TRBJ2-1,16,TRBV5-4,CASSPSGGAGYNEQFF
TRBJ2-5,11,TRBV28,CASGLEETQYF
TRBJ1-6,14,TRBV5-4,CASSSGTANSPLHF
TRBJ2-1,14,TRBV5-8,CASSFWDSGSEQFF
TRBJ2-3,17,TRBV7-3,CASSKQLAGGPTDTQYF
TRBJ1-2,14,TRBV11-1,CASRMAGGDYGYTF
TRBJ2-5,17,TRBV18,CASSPLKLEGWGETQYF
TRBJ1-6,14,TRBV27,CASSSRVFDSPLHF
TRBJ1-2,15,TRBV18,CASSVDRGPLYGYTF
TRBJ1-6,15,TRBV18,CASSPGTDNNSPLHF
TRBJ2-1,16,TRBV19,CASSRDQAGGDDEQFF
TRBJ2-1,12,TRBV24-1,CATSDQRGEQFF
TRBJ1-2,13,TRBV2,CASSRAGNYGYTF
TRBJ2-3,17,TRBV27,CASSPRRASGSADTQYF
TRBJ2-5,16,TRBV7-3,CASSLTPGGLMETQYF
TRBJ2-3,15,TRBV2,CASSRSGPSTDTQYF
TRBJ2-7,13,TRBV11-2,CASSRTSLDEQYF
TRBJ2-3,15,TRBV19,CASSISGQRGDTQYF
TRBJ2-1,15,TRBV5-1,CASSLAGGMGNEQFF
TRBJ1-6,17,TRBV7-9,CASSFRQGTSYNSPLHF
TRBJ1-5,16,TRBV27,CASSFATGTDVLPQHF
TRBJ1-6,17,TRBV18,CASSPVDRGLGNSPLHF
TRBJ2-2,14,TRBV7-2,CASRYREVTGELFF
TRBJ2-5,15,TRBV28,CASSPPGGVQETQYF
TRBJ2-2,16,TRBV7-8,CASSSTGAANTGELFF
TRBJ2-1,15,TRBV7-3,CASSFSGLGSNEQFF
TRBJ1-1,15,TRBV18,CASSPRGQLNTEAFF
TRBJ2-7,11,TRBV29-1,CSVAGFYEQYF
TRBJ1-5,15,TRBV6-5,CASTIGAGLNQPQHF
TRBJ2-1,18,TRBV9,CASSDSRTGFNSYNEQFF
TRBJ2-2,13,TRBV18,CASSPGRNGELFF
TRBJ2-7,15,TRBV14,CASSDGGRLFYEQYF
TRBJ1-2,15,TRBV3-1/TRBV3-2,CASSQDQGVSYGYTF
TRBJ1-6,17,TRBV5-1,CASSYNAGQDSSSPLHF
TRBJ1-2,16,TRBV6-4,CASSDSSLGLPYGYTF
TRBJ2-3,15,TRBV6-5,CASSRLAASTDTQYF
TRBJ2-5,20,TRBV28,CASSYPPSGQGVYVMETQYF
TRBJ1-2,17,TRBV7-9,CASSLDRGLTMVYGYTF
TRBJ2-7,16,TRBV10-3,CAISEPTSGMERGQYF
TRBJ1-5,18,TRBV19,CASSLSRAGQNSNQPQHF
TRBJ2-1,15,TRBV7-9,CASSLGRTSVNEQFF
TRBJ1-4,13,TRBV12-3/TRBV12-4,CASSSDRDEKLFF
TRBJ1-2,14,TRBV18,CASSKGQGDYGYTF
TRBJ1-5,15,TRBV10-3,CAISGEGTSNQPQHF
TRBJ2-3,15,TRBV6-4,CASSDRAGATDTQYF
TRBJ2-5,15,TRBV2,CASSEVGAVQETQYF
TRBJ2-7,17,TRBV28,CASSLLRQRGFSYEQYF
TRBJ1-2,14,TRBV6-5,CASSYSPANYGYTF
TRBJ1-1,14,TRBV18,CASSPRGRNTEAFF
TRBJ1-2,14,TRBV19,CASSRSGGNYGYTF
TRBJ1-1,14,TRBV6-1,CASSEGTGGTEAFF
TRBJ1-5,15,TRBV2,CASSDAQVGNQPQHF
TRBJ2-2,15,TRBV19,CASTMYSKYTGELFF
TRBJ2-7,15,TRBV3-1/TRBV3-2,CASSRGWGKGYEQYF